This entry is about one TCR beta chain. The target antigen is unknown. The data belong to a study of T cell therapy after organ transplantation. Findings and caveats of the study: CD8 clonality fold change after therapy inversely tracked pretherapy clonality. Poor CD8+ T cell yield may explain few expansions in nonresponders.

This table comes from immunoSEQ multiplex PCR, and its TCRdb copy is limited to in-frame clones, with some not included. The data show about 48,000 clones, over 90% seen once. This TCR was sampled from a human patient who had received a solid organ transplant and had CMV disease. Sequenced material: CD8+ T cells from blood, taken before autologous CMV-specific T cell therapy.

The DNA of the CDR3 is TGCGCCAGCAGCTTAGGGACAGGGACTTTCATGAACACTGAAGCTTTCTTT. It is translated as CASSLGTGTFMNTEAFF. The V gene is TRBV5-1, the J gene TRBJ1-1; 9 bases are a match to TRBD1. Germline CDR1 is SGHRS and CDR2 is YFSETQ. The V and J ends lost 2 bases and 0 bases, in that order; junction bases with no gene match: 8. This CDR3 is 17 amino acids long.